The 32 T cell receptor beta chains listed next were all sequenced from one sample in a study of blood T cell repertoires in COVID-19. Here immunoSEQ multiplex PCR was the method, and the copy in TCRdb shows in-frame clones only, minus some. The sample has 65,000 or so clones, 81% seen once. Sample: peripheral blood. These receptors were collected from a woman in her 70s with acute or convalescent COVID-19.

J is TRBJ1-6 and V is TRBV19, with D tentatively TRBD1 (6 bases). V was trimmed by 10 bases and J by 7 bases, leaving 14 bases between them. This CDR3 region has 13 residues. CDR1 LNHDA and CDR2 SQIVND come from the germline V gene (reference sequence). CDR3 DNA sequence: TGTGCCACGAGGGACAACTACAATTCACCCCTCCACTTT. It yields the protein CATRDNYNSPLHF.

The CDR3 DNA reads TGCGCCAGCAGCCAGGTGGGACAGGGAGCGTTTAACTATGGCTACACCTTC. It is translated as CASSQVGQGAFNYGYTF. The chain couples TRBV4-1 to TRBJ1-2, with TRBD1 identical over 9 bases. The CDR3 is 17 amino acids. CDR1 MGHRA and CDR2 YSYEKL come from the germline V gene. With 3 bases clipped from V and 1 base from J, the junction kept 9 bases outside the gene matches.

The chain uses TRBV30 and TRBJ1-2; 11 nucleotides align to TRBD1. The CDR3 consists of 14 residues. Germline V lookup: CDR1 GTSNPN, CDR2 SVGIG (reference sequence). The trim removed 8 bases at V and 2 bases at J, leaving 7 bases unmatched. The CDR3 DNA reads as TGTGCCAAGGGACAGGGGGTGATCAACTATGGCTACACCTTC. Protein: CAKGQGVINYGYTF.

The chain uses TRBV21-1 and TRBJ1-5; TRBD1, as called in the table, went unchecked against the DNA. TRBV21-1 is a known pseudogene. The CDR3 length is 17 residues. CDR3 region: CASGTDRGEDSNQPQHF. CDR3 DNA sequence: TGTGCCAGCGGAACTGACAGGGGTGAAGATAGCAATCAGCCCCAGCATTTT.

This chain connects TRBV25-1 to TRBJ1-5; 9 nucleotides line up with TRBD1. CDR3 size: 13 residues. Germline-derived CDR1 and CDR2 are MGHDK and SYGVNS. The junction had 2 bases not matched to a gene; V was cut back by 6 bases and J by 5 bases. In DNA form, the CDR3 reads TGTGCCAGCAGACAGGGGGCAGATCAGCCCCAGCATTTT. This translates into CASRQGADQPQHF.

The V and J genes are TRBV3-1 (or the pseudogene TRBV3-2) and TRBJ1-6, with unresolved D. V gave up 2 bases and J gave up 8 bases, with 7 bases separating them. Germline V lookup: CDR1 LGHDT, CDR2 YNNKEL (reference sequence). The CDR3 is 13 residues long. This CDR3 is CASSQSAYSPLHF. In nucleotides, the CDR3 is TGTGCCAGCAGCCAATCAGCGTATTCACCCCTCCACTTT.

The chain recombines TRBV6-2 or TRBV6-3 with TRBJ1-6; 7 bases agree with TRBD1. The CDR3 contains 15 residues. Trimming cost V 6 bases and J 5 bases; bases outside gene matches: 7. Germline V gene sequence: CDR1 MNHEY, CDR2 SVGEGT. The CDR3 protein is CASSQQGTDNSPLHF. The CDR3, as DNA: TGTGCCAGCAGCCAACAGGGGACCGATAATTCACCCCTCCACTTT.

J is TRBJ1-5 and V is TRBV30, with 8 bases fitting TRBD1. The CDR3 covers 13 residues. V was pared by 4 bases and J by 2 bases, with 1 base of the junction left unmatched. From germline, CDR1 is GTSNPN and CDR2 SVGIG (reference sequence). The CDR3 region is CAWTGGGNQPQHF. The CDR3 nucleotides read TGTGCCTGGACAGGGGGCGGCAATCAGCCCCAGCATTTT.

The chain uses TRBV2 and TRBJ1-1; maybe TRBD1 (5 bases). In germline, CDR1 is SNHLY, CDR2 FYNNEI. This CDR3 has 13 residues. V was cut by 4 bases and J by 0 bases, with 6 bases left in between. The CDR3: CASSVDMNTEAFF. CDR3 nucleotides: TGTGCCAGCAGTGTGGACATGAACACTGAAGCTTTCTTT.

CDR3 sequence (DNA): TGTGCCAGCAGCTTATCGGGGTTCGTCAATCAGCCCCAGCATTTT. Protein product: CASSLSGFVNQPQHF. This chain joins TRBV7-6 and TRBJ1-5, with D unclear. CDR3 length: 15 residues. The V end was cut by 2 bases, the J end by 3 bases, with 11 bases between. Germline CDR1 and CDR2: SGHVS and FNYEAQ. Looking up the rest from reference TRBV7-6 and TRBJ1-5 gives the full variable domain: GAGVSQSPRYKVTKRGQDVALRCDPISGHVSLYWYRQALGQGPEFLTYFNYEAQQDKSGLPNDRFSAERPEGSISTLTIQRTEQRDSAMYRCASSLSGFVNQPQHFGDGTRLSIL.

J is TRBJ2-1 and V is TRBV10-2; 9 nucleotides agree with TRBD2. Germline CDR1 and CDR2: WSHSY and SAAADI. The V and J ends lost 3 bases and 8 bases, in that order; junction bases with no gene match: 14. CDR3 length equals 17 residues. The CDR3 DNA follows: TGCGCCAGCAGTGAATTAGGACTCGCGGGGGGGCTTTATGAGCAGTTCTTC. Amino acid sequence: CASSELGLAGGLYEQFF.

The chain employs TRBV27 and TRBJ2-6, with 9 bases lining up with TRBD1. From germline, CDR1 is MNHEY and CDR2 SMNVEV (reference sequence). Trimming at V came to 4 bases and at J to 1 base, leaving 5 bases not matched to a gene. The CDR3 runs to 17 residues. In nucleotides, the CDR3 is TGTGCCAGCAGTTCCGGACAGGGGTTTTCTGGGGCCAACGTCCTGACTTTC. Protein product: CASSSGQGFSGANVLTF.

V gene TRBV27 combines with J gene TRBJ1-1; the D gene is possibly TRBD1 (6 bases). The CDR3 has 15 residues. CDR1 is MNHEY and CDR2 is SMNVEV in the germline V gene (reference sequence). The germline V and J ends were trimmed by 3 bases and 0 bases, with 11 bases remaining between them. CDR3 DNA: TGTGCCAGCAGTTTTGGGGGCAGGATGAACACTGAAGCTTTCTTT. As protein: CASSFGGRMNTEAFF.

CDR3 bases: TGCGCCAGCAGCCAAGAGACAGGGAACCCTTCCTACGAGCAGTACTTC. This sequence encodes CASSQETGNPSYEQYF. This rearrangement joins TRBV4-1 to TRBJ2-7; TRBD1 agrees at 7 bases. From germline, CDR1 is MGHRA and CDR2 YSYEKL. The CDR3 consists of 16 residues. The V gene end was trimmed by 0 bases and the J gene end by 1 base; junction bases not matched to a gene: 6.

The chain uses TRBV30 and TRBJ2-1; TRBD2 agrees at 9 bases. This CDR3 is 14 amino acids long. The V gene end was trimmed by 1 base and the J gene end by 4 bases; junction bases not matched to a gene: 2. The V gene's germline CDR1 is GTSNPN and CDR2 SVGIG (reference sequence). The CDR3 here is CAWSGLAVYNEQFF. CDR3 nucleotide sequence: TGTGCCTGGAGTGGACTAGCGGTTTACAATGAGCAGTTCTTC.

The CDR3 bases are TGTGCCAGCAGCTCCCACAGGGGGCCCACAGATACGCAGTATTTT. Translating it yields CASSSHRGPTDTQYF. The chain joins TRBV9 to TRBJ2-3, with 9 bases aligning to TRBD1. Unmatched junction bases numbered 5, after V lost 4 bases and J lost 2 bases. CDR1 SGDLS and CDR2 YYNGEE come from the germline V gene. The CDR3 is made up of 15 amino acids.

The gene calls are TRBV6-5 and TRBJ1-2; no firm D call. Looked up from germline, CDR1 is MNHEY and CDR2 is SVGAGI. The CDR3 is 14 amino acids. V was trimmed by 2 bases and J by 6 bases, leaving 13 bases between them. CDR3: CASSYNLDTDGYTF. In nucleotides, the CDR3 is TGTGCCAGCAGTTACAACCTAGATACGGATGGCTACACCTTC.

Note on this clone: Additional DNA sequences in this sample encode the identical CDR3. The chain couples TRBV30 to TRBJ1-2; 8 bases map to TRBD1. The CDR3 has 13 residues. V trimming: 0 bases; J trimming: 6 bases; junction bases outside the gene matches: 3. Germline loops: CDR1 GTSNPN, CDR2 SVGIG (reference sequence). The CDR3 DNA reads TGTGCCTGGAGTGTCCAGGGGGCGAATGGCTACACCTTC. The encoded protein is CAWSVQGANGYTF. Combining the CDR3 with reference TRBV30 and TRBJ1-2 gives the whole variable domain SQTIHQWPATLVQPVGSPLSLECTVEGTSNPNLYWYRQAAGRGLQLLFYSVGIGQISSEVPQNLSASRPQDRQFILSSKKLLLSDSGFYLCAWSVQGANGYTFGSGTRLTVV.

In its sample, this clone was seen many times. This chain joins TRBV30 and TRBJ1-3; no clear D gene. Trimming left V 2 bases short and J 0 bases short, with 11 bases between. The length of the CDR3 is 15 residues. The V gene's germline CDR1 is GTSNPN and CDR2 SVGIG (reference sequence). DNA of the CDR3: TGTGCCTGGAGTCGCCTTAGCAGCTCTGGAAACACCATATATTTT. Protein sequence: CAWSRLSSSGNTIYF.

The J gene is TRBJ1-1, the V gene TRBV30, with TRBD1 matching over 11 bases. This CDR3 contains 13 residues. Germline trimming cut 1 base from V and 11 bases from J; bases unmatched to any gene: 6. The V gene's germline CDR1 is GTSNPN and CDR2 SVGIG (reference sequence). The CDR3 nucleotides read TGTGCCTGGAGTGCCGGGACAGGGGGTTATGCTTTCTTT. It codes for CAWSAGTGGYAFF. Using reference TRBV30 and TRBJ1-1 for the parts outside the CDR3, the full variable domain is SQTIHQWPATLVQPVGSPLSLECTVEGTSNPNLYWYRQAAGRGLQLLFYSVGIGQISSEVPQNLSASRPQDRQFILSSKKLLLSDSGFYLCAWSAGTGGYAFFGQGTRLTVV.

The chain employs TRBV3-1 (or the pseudogene TRBV3-2) and TRBJ1-1; D is undetermined. The CDR3 runs 12 residues. CDR1 is LGHDT and CDR2 is YNNKEL in the germline V gene (reference sequence). Trimming stripped 4 bases from V and 8 bases from J, with 11 bases between. CDR3 region: CASSPNEQEAFF. The CDR3 DNA is TGTGCCAGCAGCCCCAACGAGCAAGAAGCTTTCTTT.

The table lists this clone with a few counts. The chain is built from TRBV7-6 and TRBJ2-6; 10 nucleotides align to TRBD1. J gave up 1 base and V 1 base, and 1 base lay outside the gene matches. Germline V CDR1 and CDR2: SGHVS, FNYEAQ. CDR3 length equals 17 residues. CDR3 sequence: CASSLGDRGSGANVLTF. The CDR3, as DNA: TGTGCCAGCAGCTTAGGGGACAGGGGATCTGGGGCCAACGTCCTGACTTTC.

The chain couples TRBV6-5 to TRBJ2-7, with TRBD2 identical over 7 bases. The CDR3 extends over 14 amino acids. Germline lookup yields CDR1 MNHEY and CDR2 SVGAGI. Germline trimming cut 0 bases from V and 1 base from J; bases unmatched to any gene: 0. The CDR3 DNA reads TGTGCCAGCAGTTACTCGCGGGAGTCCTACGAGCAGTACTTC. Translation gives CASSYSRESYEQYF.

The chain links TRBV6-5 to TRBJ2-4; the match to TRBD2 covers 7 bases. The CDR3 sequence is 14 residues long. Germline V gene sequence: CDR1 MNHEY, CDR2 SVGAGI. The V segment lost 6 bases and the J segment 10 bases; nucleotides outside the gene matches: 12. CDR3 loop: CASRTGTGGGIQYF. CDR3 in DNA: TGTGCCAGCAGAACCGGGACGGGGGGAGGGATTCAGTACTTC.

This clone has a single count. The rearrangement uses TRBV9 and TRBJ2-2, with D possibly TRBD2 on 6 matching bases. Germline V gives CDR1 SGDLS, CDR2 YYNGEE. Trimming shortened V by 5 bases and J by 4 bases, and 15 bases separated the two germline ends. The CDR3 loop spans 15 amino acids. CDR3 loop: CASSPGGVGTGELFF. CDR3 in DNA: TGTGCCAGCAGTCCCGGAGGGGTGGGCACCGGGGAGCTGTTTTTT.

The chain employs TRBV28 and TRBJ2-1, with 10 nucleotides matching TRBD2. Germline lookup yields CDR1 MDHEN and CDR2 SYDVKM. V trimming: 6 bases; J trimming: 3 bases; junction bases outside the gene matches: 8. This CDR3 has 16 amino acids. The CDR3 here is CASSKLAGTYYNEQFF. The CDR3 DNA sequence: TGTGCCAGCAGCAAACTAGCGGGAACTTACTACAATGAGCAGTTCTTC.

The rearrangement links TRBV6-5 to TRBJ1-6; D uncertain. V lost 4 bases to trimming and J lost 7 bases, with 11 bases between them. CDR1 and CDR2 (germline): MNHEY, SVGAGI. There are 14 residues in the CDR3. This CDR3 reads CASSSAQENSPLHF. CDR3 sequence (DNA): TGTGCCAGCAGTTCGGCGCAGGAAAATTCACCCCTCCACTTT.

The rearrangement links TRBV15 to TRBJ2-3; the match to TRBD2 covers 14 bases. The CDR3 length is 18 residues. CDR1 LNHNV and CDR2 YYDKDF come from the germline V gene (reference sequence). The V segment lost 1 base and the J segment 7 bases; nucleotides outside the gene matches: 10. The CDR3: CATSRAIGTSGRGNTQYF. The CDR3 bases are TGTGCCACCAGCAGAGCCATTGGGACTAGCGGGAGAGGAAATACGCAGTATTTT.

The chain employs TRBV5-4 and TRBJ1-1; TRBD1 matches 8 bases. V lost 4 bases and J lost 2; bases outside the gene matches: 4. CDR1 and CDR2 (germline): SGHNT, YYREEE (reference sequence). The CDR3 has 14 residues. CDR3 residues: CASSRDRYNTEAFF. The CDR3 coding sequence is TGTGCCAGCAGCAGGGACAGGTATAACACTGAAGCTTTCTTT.

V is TRBV11-2 and J is TRBJ1-2; 7 bases are a match to TRBD1. Germline CDR1 SGHAT, CDR2 FQNNGV. Trimming at V came to 1 base and at J to 7 bases, leaving 3 bases not matched to a gene. The CDR3 is 13 residues long. The CDR3 sequence: CASSLAGQFGYTF. CDR3 nucleotides: TGTGCCAGCAGCTTAGCGGGACAGTTTGGCTACACCTTC.

V is TRBV18 and J is TRBJ2-7, with 8 bases fitting TRBD1. CDR3 length: 15 amino acids. J gave up 2 bases and V 6 bases, and 9 bases lay outside the gene matches. Germline CDR1 and CDR2: KGHSH and LQKENI. Here the CDR3 reads CASSLGQGGTYEQYF. In DNA form, the CDR3 reads TGTGCCAGCTCCCTCGGACAGGGAGGAACCTACGAGCAGTACTTC.

The V call is TRBV3-1 (or the pseudogene TRBV3-2), the J call TRBJ2-3; D unresolved. The V end lost 2 bases, the J end lost 8 bases, and 11 bases lay between the germline ends. The CDR3 sequence is 13 residues long. Germline CDR1 and CDR2: LGHDT and YNNKEL (reference sequence). CDR3 loop: CASSQTDGVTQYF. The CDR3 DNA follows: TGTGCCAGCAGCCAAACAGACGGCGTTACGCAGTATTTT.